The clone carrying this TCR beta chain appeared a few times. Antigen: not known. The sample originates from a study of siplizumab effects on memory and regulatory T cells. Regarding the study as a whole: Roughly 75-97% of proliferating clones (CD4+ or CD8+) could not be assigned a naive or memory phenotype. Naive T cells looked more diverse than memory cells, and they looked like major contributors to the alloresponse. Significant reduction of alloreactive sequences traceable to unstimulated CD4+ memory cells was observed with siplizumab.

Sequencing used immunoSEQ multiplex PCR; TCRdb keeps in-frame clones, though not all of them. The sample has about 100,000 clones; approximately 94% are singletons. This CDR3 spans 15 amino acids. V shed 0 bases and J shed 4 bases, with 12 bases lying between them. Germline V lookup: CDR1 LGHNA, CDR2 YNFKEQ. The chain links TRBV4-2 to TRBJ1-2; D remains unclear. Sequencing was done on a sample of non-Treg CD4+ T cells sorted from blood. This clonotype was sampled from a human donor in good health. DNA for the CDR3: TGTGCCAGCAGCCAAGATCGCCAAAGCGGCTATGGCTACACCTTC. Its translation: CASSQDRQSGYGYTF.